This T cell receptor beta chain was found in a study of shared clonotypes between healthy human individuals. Background on the study: Donors consisted of a couple of women and three men between 18 and 49.

TCRdb keeps only in-frame clones here, not all; method: immunoSEQ multiplex PCR. Of millions of clones listed, 90% to 95% were seen once; the top ten hold 0.1% to 0.15%. The V and J ends lost 4 bases and 6 bases, in that order; junction bases with no gene match: 7. The CDR3 consists of 14 residues. Looked up from germline, CDR1 is SGHRS and CDR2 is YFSETQ. The sequencing input was naive CD4+ T cells sorted from blood. Subset of the sample: CD45RA+ positively selected. This clonotype originated in a young man in good health. V is TRBV5-1 and J is TRBJ2-7; TRBD2 agrees at 10 bases. CDR3 loop: CASSPGTSVTEQYF. In DNA form, the CDR3 reads TGCGCCAGCAGCCCCGGGACTAGCGTCACCGAGCAGTACTTC. The variable domain in full, with the rest retrieved from reference TRBV5-1 and TRBJ2-7, is KAGVTQTPRYLIKTRGQQVTLSCSPISGHRSVSWYQQTPGQGLQFLFEYFSETQRNKGNFPGRFSGRQFSNSRSEMNVSTLELGDSALYLCASSPGTSVTEQYFGPGTRLTVT.